The rows below give T cell receptor beta chains drawn from one sample of a study of beta chain features in type 1 diabetes. Method: immunoSEQ multiplex PCR; TCRdb's copy keeps in-frame clones and lacks some. The table has about 370,000 clones, roughly 9.8% seen once; the top ten hold roughly 0.54%. The specimen sequenced was central memory CD4+ T cells from blood. These receptors were obtained from a man aged 25 to 40 with type 1 diabetes. CDR3s include the opening cysteine and the closing phenylalanine or tryptophan. Fields, in order: CDR3 protein, CDR3 DNA, J gene, clone size, D gene, V gene. The D gene is left open where the match is weak. Clone size appears in some rows only: once, few, many, or a class for an expanded clone.

CATTKGQGFDGYTF | TGTGCCACCACCAAGGGACAGGGGTTCGATGGCTACACCTTC | TRBJ1-2 | - | TRBD1 | TRBV15
CASSLGAGGYSNQPQHF | TGTGCCAGCAGCTTAGGGGCAGGGGGCTATAGCAATCAGCCCCAGCATTTT | TRBJ1-5 | few | TRBD1 | TRBV7-8
CASSQDPQGLGYTF | TGCGCCAGCAGCCAAGATCCACAAGGGCTGGGCTACACCTTC | TRBJ1-2 | many | - | TRBV4-1
CASSQVPGGANTGELFF | TGCGCCAGCAGCCAAGTTCCGGGAGGCGCGAACACCGGGGAGCTGTTTTTT | TRBJ2-2 | few | TRBD2 | TRBV4-1
CAWSVPDLGGHEQYF | TGTGCCTGGAGTGTACCGGATTTGGGGGGCCACGAGCAGTACTTC | TRBJ2-7 | - | - | TRBV30
CASSLRTRTDTQYF | TGTGCCAGCAGCCTTAGGACTAGGACAGATACGCAGTATTTT | TRBJ2-3 | many | TRBD2 | TRBV7-2
CASLDTSGANVLTF | TGTGCCAGCTTAGACACCTCTGGGGCCAACGTCCTGACTTTC | TRBJ2-6 | - | - | TRBV18
CASKEGDQPQHF | TGTGCCAGCAAGGAGGGAGATCAGCCCCAGCATTTT | TRBJ1-5 | many | - | TRBV27
CASSQETSGRTDTQYF | TGTGCCAGCAGCCAAGAGACTAGCGGGAGAACAGATACGCAGTATTTT | TRBJ2-3 | few | TRBD2 | TRBV4-2
CASSLLRVGEKLFF | TGTGCCAGCAGCTTACTCAGGGTTGGCGAAAAACTGTTTTTT | TRBJ1-4 | - | - | TRBV5-6
CASSLVGSPGEGYTF | TGTGCCAGCAGCTTAGTGGGATCCCCGGGGGAAGGCTACACCTTC | TRBJ1-2 | - | - | TRBV4-2
CASSGHINQPQHF | TGTGCCAGCAGCGGACATATCAATCAGCCCCAGCATTTT | TRBJ1-5 | few | - | TRBV9
CASSLGLLSYNEQFF | TGTGCCAGCAGTCTAGGCCTCCTCTCCTACAATGAGCAGTTCTTC | TRBJ2-1 | - | - | TRBV9
CASSKTGTGNIQYF | TGTGCCAGCAGCAAGACAGGGACGGGGAACATTCAGTACTTC | TRBJ2-4 | few | TRBD1 | TRBV6-6
CASSSRDSEQEVYGYTF | TGTGCCAGCAGTTCCCGGGACAGTGAACAGGAGGTCTATGGCTACACCTTC | TRBJ1-2 | - | TRBD1 | TRBV28
CAISDPGGSYEQYF | TGTGCCATCAGTGACCCAGGGGGCTCCTACGAGCAGTACTTC | TRBJ2-7 | - | TRBD1 | TRBV10-3
CASSNAGTSLYNEQFF | TGCGCCAGCAGCAATGCCGGGACTAGTCTCTACAATGAGCAGTTCTTC | TRBJ2-1 | - | TRBD2 | TRBV5-1
CASSLVTSGNEQFF | TGTGCCAGCAGCTTAGTGACTAGCGGCAATGAGCAGTTCTTC | TRBJ2-1 | - | TRBD2 | TRBV7-8
CASSFRTQETQYF | TGTGCCAGCAGCTTTCGAACCCAAGAGACCCAGTACTTC | TRBJ2-5 | - | - | TRBV11-3
CASLAQETQYF | TGTGCCAGCCTAGCGCAAGAGACCCAGTACTTC | TRBJ2-5 | few | - | TRBV7-2
CASSPQGGTQRNIQYF | TGTGCCAGCTCACCACAAGGCGGGACTCAGCGAAACATTCAGTACTTC | TRBJ2-4 | many | - | TRBV18
CASSQEILAGDHEQFF | TGCGCCAGCAGCCAAGAGATACTAGCGGGAGATCATGAGCAGTTCTTC | TRBJ2-1 | few | TRBD2 | TRBV4-3